These T cell receptor beta chains were read from a single sample in a study of T cell repertoires in cytomegalovirus infection. MiXCR, applied by TCRdb to the reads, yields one record per CDR3 protein. Of 400,000 to 550,000 distinct CDR3 sequences in the sample, over 9% were seen once. What was sequenced was PBMCs. The receptors were sampled from a human donor in good health (CMV status not recorded). Some clones in this sample may be carry-over from other donors' samples. The CDR3 runs from the conserved cysteine through the conserved F or W. A D gene is named only where the DNA matches it firmly. Some rows have no size entry. The others give once, few or many, or a class for an expanded clone.

V gene	clone size	J gene	D gene	CDR3 protein	CDR3 DNA
TRBV11-2	many	TRBJ1-1	NA	CASSLIRGPLGTEAFF	TGTGCCAGCAGCTTAATTCGTGGGCCCTTGGGCACTGAAGCTTTCTTT
TRBV10-3	many	TRBJ1-4	NA	CAISESGEVRDNEKLFF	TGTGCCATCAGTGAGTCCGGCGAGGTCAGGGATAATGAAAAACTGTTTTTT
TRBV6-5	NA	TRBJ2-3	NA	CASSYVASPTQYF	TGTGCCAGCAGTTATGTGGCTTCCCCCACGCAGTATTTT
TRBV7-9	many	TRBJ2-1	NA	CASSPTEYEGQFF	TGTGCCAGCAGCCCTACGGAATATGAGGGTCAGTTCTTC
TRBV25-1	once	TRBJ2-1	NA	CASASGSFNEQFF	TGTGCCAGCGCGTCAGGCAGCTTCAATGAGCAGTTCTTC
TRBV30	NA	TRBJ2-1	NA	CAFDLYNEQFF	TGTGCCTTTGACTTATACAATGAGCAGTTCTTC
TRBV12-3/TRBV12-4	many	TRBJ1-1	NA	CASSSGPMNTEAFF	TGTGCCAGCAGCTCGGGACCGATGAACACTGAAGCTTTCTTT
TRBV7-6	many	TRBJ2-1	TRBD2	CASSDSGRGYNEQFF	TGTGCCAGCAGCGATAGCGGGAGAGGGTACAATGAGCAGTTCTTC
TRBV11-2	many	TRBJ2-2	TRBD2	CASSMSVAGRTGELFF	TGTGCCAGCAGCATGAGTGTAGCGGGGAGAACCGGGGAGCTGTTTTTT
TRBV9	few	TRBJ2-1	NA	CASSVDGYNEQFF	TGTGCCAGCAGCGTCGACGGATACAATGAGCAGTTCTTC
TRBV29-1	NA	TRBJ1-1	TRBD1	CSVQRTGEAFF	TGCAGCGTTCAACGGACAGGTGAAGCTTTCTTT
TRBV27	few	TRBJ1-1	NA	CASSLIGSRGTEAFF	TGTGCCAGCAGTTTAATTGGGAGCCGAGGGACTGAAGCTTTCTTT
TRBV28	many	TRBJ2-5	NA	CASSRAPRLQETQYF	TGTGCCAGCAGTCGAGCCCCACGGCTCCAAGAGACCCAGTACTTC
TRBV20-1	NA	TRBJ2-3	NA	CSARKGFGTDTQYF	TGCAGTGCTAGGAAGGGGTTTGGCACAGATACGCAGTATTTT
TRBV5-1	NA	TRBJ2-5	NA	CASSIPEGEETQYF	TGCGCCAGCAGCATACCAGAGGGCGAGGAGACCCAGTACTTC
TRBV5-1	NA	TRBJ2-1	NA	CASSLGDWRAGYNEQFF	TGCGCCAGCAGCTTGGGGGACTGGAGGGCTGGGTACAATGAGCAGTTCTTC
TRBV27	many	TRBJ1-5	TRBD1	CASGQGGVGNQPQHF	TGTGCCAGCGGACAGGGGGGAGTCGGCAATCAGCCCCAGCATTTT
TRBV6-5	many	TRBJ1-1	NA	CASSQPRGVRTEAFF	TGTGCCAGCAGTCAACCCCGGGGGGTGAGAACTGAAGCTTTCTTT
TRBV2	many	TRBJ2-7	NA	CASSDRYLGEQYF	TGTGCCAGCAGTGATAGGTACTTAGGAGAGCAGTACTTC
TRBV7-2	many	TRBJ2-3	TRBD2	CASSLTSGGVDTQYF	TGTGCCAGCAGCTTGACTAGCGGGGGGGTAGATACGCAGTATTTT
TRBV4-2	few	TRBJ2-3	TRBD2	CASSLSSPAGGRTDTQYF	TGTGCCAGCAGCCTATCCAGTCCAGCGGGGGGACGCACAGATACGCAGTATTTT
TRBV7-9	many	TRBJ2-6	NA	CASSLSMGEANVLTF	TGTGCCAGCAGCTTAAGCATGGGCGAGGCCAACGTCCTGACTTTC
TRBV15	NA	TRBJ2-3	TRBD2	CATRRAGAITDTQYF	TGTGCCACTAGGAGGGCGGGAGCGATCACAGATACGCAGTATTTT
TRBV7-3	many	TRBJ2-7	TRBD2	CASSNTGGRQYF	TGTGCCAGCAGTAATACGGGGGGGAGGCAGTACTTC
TRBV7-9	many	TRBJ2-1	TRBD2	CASSLGTSGPYNEQFF	TGTGCCAGCAGCTTAGGGACTAGCGGACCCTACAATGAGCAGTTCTTC
TRBV5-6	few	TRBJ2-7	TRBD1	CASRAQGAYYEQYF	TGTGCCAGCAGGGCACAGGGGGCTTACTACGAGCAGTACTTC
TRBV6-5	many	TRBJ1-2	NA	CASSFGGGNNYGYTF	TGTGCCAGCAGTTTTGGGGGGGGGAACAACTATGGCTACACCTTC
TRBV3-1	few	TRBJ1-1	NA	CASTNMGADPTEAFF	TGTGCCAGCACCAACATGGGGGCCGACCCCACTGAAGCTTTCTTT
TRBV4-1	many	TRBJ2-1	TRBD2	CASSQGRLAGGGEQFF	TGCGCCAGCAGCCAAGGGCGACTAGCGGGGGGAGGTGAGCAGTTCTTC
TRBV7-9	many	TRBJ2-1	NA	CASSLQFYEQFF	TGTGCCAGCAGCCTTCAATTCTATGAGCAGTTCTTC
TRBV7-9	many	TRBJ2-7	NA	CASSPLLEEEQYF	TGTGCCAGCAGCCCCCTACTTGAAGAAGAGCAGTACTTC
TRBV5-1	few	TRBJ1-5	NA	CASSFVGGRNQPQHF	TGCGCCAGCAGCTTCGTAGGGGGTCGCAATCAGCCCCAGCATTTT
TRBV7-7	many	TRBJ2-2	NA	CASSLRANTGELFF	TGTGCCAGCAGTTTGAGGGCGAACACCGGGGAGCTGTTTTTT
TRBV7-6	many	TRBJ2-3	NA	CASSRLRPGEFSTDTQYF	TGTGCCAGCAGTCGTCTCCGTCCCGGGGAGTTTAGCACAGATACGCAGTATTTT
TRBV7-9	NA	TRBJ2-5	TRBD2	CASSLPGLGVRETQYF	TGTGCCAGCAGCTTACCCGGACTAGGGGTTCGAGAGACCCAGTACTTC
TRBV29-1	NA	TRBJ2-7	TRBD1	CSVEVTGGSYEQYF	TGCAGCGTTGAAGTCACAGGGGGCTCCTACGAGCAGTACTTC
TRBV27	many	TRBJ1-2	TRBD1	CASSSPHRGDSGYTF	TGTGCCAGCAGTTCCCCCCACAGGGGCGATAGTGGCTACACCTTC
TRBV12-3/TRBV12-4	many	TRBJ2-1	TRBD2	CASRDTGSGRDNEQFF	TGTGCCAGCAGGGATACCGGTAGCGGGAGAGACAATGAGCAGTTCTTC
TRBV2	NA	TRBJ1-3	NA	CASSVPVGNTIYF	TGTGCCAGCAGTGTCCCGGTCGGAAACACCATATATTTT
TRBV5-1	NA	TRBJ2-1	NA	CASRGDYNEQFF	TGCGCCAGCCGCGGGGACTACAATGAGCAGTTCTTC
TRBV2	few	TRBJ1-5	TRBD1	CASSEGTGVYQPQHF	TGTGCCAGCAGTGAAGGGACAGGCGTCTATCAGCCCCAGCATTTT
TRBV7-2	many	TRBJ2-6	NA	CASSLGGASGANVLTF	TGTGCCAGCAGCTTAGGAGGGGCCTCTGGGGCCAACGTCCTGACTTTC
TRBV7-9	many	TRBJ1-1	NA	CASRIGGGNTEAFF	TGTGCCAGCAGGATTGGAGGGGGTAACACTGAAGCTTTCTTT
TRBV12-3/TRBV12-4	NA	TRBJ2-1	TRBD2	CASNLAGGSGEQFF	TGTGCCAGCAATCTAGCGGGAGGGTCCGGTGAGCAGTTCTTC
TRBV7-9	many	TRBJ1-4	TRBD1	CASSLGTAEKLFF	TGTGCCAGCAGCCTCGGGACAGCCGAAAAACTGTTTTTT
TRBV14	few	TRBJ2-1	TRBD2	CASSQTSGTNEQFF	TGTGCCAGCAGCCAAACTAGCGGGACCAATGAGCAGTTCTTC
TRBV2	NA	TRBJ2-1	NA	CASSEWDEQFF	TGTGCCAGCAGTGAGTGGGATGAGCAGTTCTTC
TRBV6-6	NA	TRBJ2-5	NA	CASSYSNLQETQYF	TGTGCCAGCAGTTACTCGAACCTCCAAGAGACCCAGTACTTC
TRBV10-3	many	TRBJ1-1	NA	CATGTPRSTEAFF	TGTGCCACTGGGACCCCCCGTAGCACTGAAGCTTTCTTT
TRBV7-3	many	TRBJ2-3	TRBD2	CASSLRGRTSGSFGTDTQYF	TGTGCCAGCAGCTTACGGGGCCGGACTAGCGGGAGCTTCGGCACAGATACGCAGTATTTT
TRBV4-1	NA	TRBJ1-6	NA	CASSHPDRGSSPLHF	TGCGCCAGCAGCCACCCAGACAGAGGGAGTTCACCCCTCCACTTT
TRBV20-1	many	TRBJ2-7	TRBD2	CSAPRGGRDYEQYF	TGCAGTGCTCCCCGGGGAGGGAGGGACTACGAGCAGTACTTC
TRBV12-3/TRBV12-4	NA	TRBJ1-3	NA	CASGAPGNTIYF	TGTGCTAGCGGGGCACCTGGAAACACCATATATTTT
TRBV7-8	many	TRBJ2-7	NA	CASSLALGSSLEQYF	TGTGCCAGCAGCTTAGCGCTGGGGTCTTCACTCGAGCAGTACTTC
TRBV7-3	many	TRBJ2-4	TRBD1	CASSPGQGGIQYF	TGTGCCAGCAGCCCGGGACAGGGCGGGATTCAGTACTTC
TRBV2	NA	TRBJ2-3	NA	CASSENGLRTDTQYF	TGTGCCAGCAGTGAAAACGGACTGCGCACAGATACGCAGTATTTT